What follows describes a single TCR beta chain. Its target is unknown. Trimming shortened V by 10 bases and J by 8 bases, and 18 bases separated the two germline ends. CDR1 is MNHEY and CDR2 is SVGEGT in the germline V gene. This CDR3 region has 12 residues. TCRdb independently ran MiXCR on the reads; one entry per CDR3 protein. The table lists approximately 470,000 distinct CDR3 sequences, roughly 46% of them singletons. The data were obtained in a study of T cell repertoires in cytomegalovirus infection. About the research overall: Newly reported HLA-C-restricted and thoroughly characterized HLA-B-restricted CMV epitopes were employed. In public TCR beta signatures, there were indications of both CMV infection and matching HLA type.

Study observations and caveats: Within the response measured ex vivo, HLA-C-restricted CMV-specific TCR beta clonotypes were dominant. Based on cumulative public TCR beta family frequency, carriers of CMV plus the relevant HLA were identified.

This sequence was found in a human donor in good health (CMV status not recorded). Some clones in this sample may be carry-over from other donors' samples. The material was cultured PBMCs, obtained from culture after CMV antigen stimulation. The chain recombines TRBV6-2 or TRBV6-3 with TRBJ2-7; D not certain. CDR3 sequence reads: CAISGGTEQQYF. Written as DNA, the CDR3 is TGTGCCATCTCCGGTGGTACGGAACAGCAGTACTTC.